This T cell receptor beta chain derives from a study of Graves' ophthalmopathy and Graves' hyperthyroidism. Germline V gene sequence: CDR1 SGHRS, CDR2 YFSETQ. V lost 0 bases and J 6 bases, leaving 15 bases between the germline ends. The CDR3 runs to 15 residues. Scientists amplified the TCR beta CDR3 regions from RNA transcripts. Second-round multiplex PCR came after a first-round RT-PCR that employed HTBI primers. MiXCR, applied by TCRdb to the multiplex PCR reads, yields one record per CDR3 protein. The table lists about 1.1 million distinct CDR3 sequences, approximately 35% of them singletons. This TCR derives from an adult man with Graves' hyperthyroidism. The source material was peripheral blood or thyroid tissue (not recorded which). The chain carries TRBV5-1 and TRBJ1-2, with D perhaps TRBD1 (5 bases). The CDR3 bases are TGCGCCAGCAGCTTGGTGGGGGGGACTTTCGATGGCTACACCTTC. Translating gives CASSLVGGTFDGYTF.